This T cell receptor (beta chain) was identified in a study of beta chain features in type 1 diabetes. With respect to this clone: Its antigen is currently unknown.

The CDR3 extends over 15 amino acids. The germline V and J ends were trimmed by 6 bases and 1 base, with 17 bases remaining between them. Germline V CDR1 and CDR2: SQVTM, ANQGSEA. Reverse transcribing all isolated RNA meant expressed TCRB transcripts were sequenced. Sequenced by immunoSEQ multiplex PCR; TCRdb stores in-frame clones only, minus some. The repertoire holds 250,000 or so clones, around a quarter seen once, with roughly 4% in the top ten. Notes on the study in general: At VDJ recombination sites, type 1 diabetes patients had fewer insertions and more deleted nucleotides.

The clonotype originates from a man younger than 40 in good health. This rearrangement joins TRBV29-1 to TRBJ2-3; D remains ambiguous. Sequences were obtained from central memory CD4+ T cells from blood. The CDR3 sequence: CSVSRREGGTDTQYF. For the CDR3, the DNA is TGCAGCGTGAGTCGAAGGGAAGGAGGCACAGATACGCAGTATTTT.